Presented here are 15 T cell receptor beta chains from one specimen sequenced in a study of beta chain features in type 1 diabetes listed by TCRdb under 2018. Libraries were prepared through the immunoSEQ multiplex PCR assay. The High Capacity cDNA Reverse Transcription Kit was used to reverse transcribe all of the isolated RNA, meaning that expressed TCRB transcripts were what got sequenced. The immuneACCESS repertoire file appears here via TCRdb, limited to in-frame rearrangements. These files lack a portion of the clones; in checked studies, under half of the deficit traces to unresolved V genes, and the cause of the others is not known. Across this sample there are 300,000 to 350,000 clones, with roughly 21% seen only once. Together, the top ten hold 0.035% to 0.05% of the sample. Sequenced material: naive CD4+ T cells from blood. The sample's cell subset or site, from its label and the paper: true naive CD4+ T cells. These receptors came from a woman in her late teens or twenties in good health.

Only a few counts were recorded for this clone. CDR3 DNA: TGCAGCGTTAGTGACAGGGGGCGAAGCACTGAAGCTTTCTTT. Translation: CSVSDRGRSTEAFF. The genes are TRBV29-1 and TRBJ1-1, with 10 positions matching TRBD1. In germline, CDR1 is SQVTM, CDR2 ANQGSEA. Trimming at V came to 5 bases and at J to 4 bases, leaving 7 bases not matched to a gene. There are 14 residues in the CDR3.

This chain uses TRBV9 with TRBJ2-5; D possibly corresponds to TRBD1 (5 bases). This CDR3 spans 15 amino acids. The germline gives CDR1 SGDLS, CDR2 YYNGEE. Trimming stripped 0 bases from V and 1 base from J, with 10 bases between. DNA of the CDR3: TGTGCCAGCAGCGTAGGAGGACACCCCCAAGAGACCCAGTACTTC. Translated: CASSVGGHPQETQYF.

This chain links TRBV6-6 with TRBJ1-1, with D possibly TRBD1 on 5 matching bases. Trimming left V 6 bases short and J 6 bases short, with 14 bases between. CDR1 and CDR2 from the germline V gene are MNHNY and SVGAGI (reference sequence). CDR3 length equals 13 residues. CDR3 in amino acids: CASRKSTVPEAFF. In DNA form, the CDR3 reads TGTGCCAGCAGAAAGTCGACAGTTCCTGAAGCTTTCTTT.

The chain combines TRBV20-1 with TRBJ2-1; 8 bases align to TRBD1. This CDR3 has 11 amino acids. The germline gives CDR1 DFQATT, CDR2 SNEGSKA (reference sequence). The junction had 5 bases not matched to a gene; V was cut back by 5 bases and J by 11 bases. DNA of the CDR3: TGCAGTGCTTACGGACAGGGAAAGCAGTTCTTC. Encoded protein: CSAYGQGKQFF.

This clone has just a few counts. V gene TRBV9 combines with J gene TRBJ1-4; 9 positions match TRBD1. The length of the CDR3 is 14 residues. Germline CDR1 SGDLS, CDR2 YYNGEE. Germline trimming cut 3 bases from V and 10 bases from J; bases unmatched to any gene: 7. CDR3 residues: CASSDGTGIGKLFF. DNA of the CDR3: TGTGCCAGCAGCGACGGGACAGGGATAGGAAAACTGTTTTTT.

This clone was counted only a few times. The chain has TRBV4-2 and TRBJ1-1; no firm D call. Germline CDR1 and CDR2: LGHNA and YNFKEQ. This CDR3 is built from 14 residues. Trimming stripped 2 bases from V and 4 bases from J, with 11 bases between. CDR3 sequence (DNA): TGTGCCAGCAGCCAATCACGGGGAGGCACTGAAGCTTTCTTT. It yields the protein CASSQSRGGTEAFF.

This clone has more than one count but fewer than ten. The chain couples TRBV7-2 to TRBJ2-1; no clear D gene. Trimming left V 5 bases short and J 9 bases short, with 8 bases between. CDR3 length: 11 residues. CDR1 and CDR2 (germline): SGHTA, FQGNSA. In nucleotides, the CDR3 is TGTGCCAGCAGCCCCCGAGTTGAGCAGTTCTTC. It is translated as CASSPRVEQFF.

This clone appeared a few times. V usage is TRBV5-4 and J usage is TRBJ2-1; 7 bases map to TRBD2. With V trimmed by 5 bases and J by 6 bases, 11 bases remained unmatched. Germline values: CDR1 SGHNT, CDR2 YYREEE (reference sequence). The CDR3 has 15 residues. The CDR3 region is CASRDTSAGSNEQFF. The CDR3 coding sequence is TGTGCCAGCAGAGATACTAGCGCAGGAAGCAATGAGCAGTTCTTC.

This rearrangement joins TRBV14 to TRBJ2-1; 9 bases map to TRBD2. Germline assignment: CDR1 SGHDN and CDR2 FVKESK. The CDR3 contains 20 residues. V shed 1 base and J 7 bases; nucleotides not matched to a gene: 20. The CDR3 coding sequence is TGTGCCAGCAGCCAAGGATCCGTTGGGGGCGCGGCGGGAGGGCCGAATGAGCAGTTCTTC. Amino acid sequence: CASSQGSVGGAAGGPNEQFF.

This clone was recorded a few times. The genes are TRBV7-3 and TRBJ1-6; TRBD1 matches at 8 bases. CDR3 length equals 14 residues. J was trimmed by 7 bases and V by 5 bases; bases with no gene match: 4. Germline V lookup: CDR1 SGHTA, CDR2 FQGTGA. DNA of the CDR3: TGTGCCAGCAGCCCGGGACAGGCAAATTCACCCCTCCACTTT. Protein: CASSPGQANSPLHF.

This clone has more than one count but fewer than ten. The J gene is TRBJ2-1, the V gene TRBV7-9; unclear D gene. The germline V gene encodes CDR1 SEHNR and CDR2 FQNEAQ (reference sequence). V was clipped by 5 bases and J by 4 bases, with 12 bases between them. The CDR3 is made up of 14 amino acids. As DNA, the CDR3 is TGTGCCAGCAGCCTAGATGTCCTATACAATGAGCAGTTCTTC. Amino acids: CASSLDVLYNEQFF.

This clone turned up a few times. At one end, the junction sequence differs from germline, possibly due to a read error. The chain carries TRBV7-2 and TRBJ1-6, with 8 positions matching TRBD1. Germline CDR1 is SGHTA and CDR2 is FQGNSA. The CDR3 length is 12 residues. DNA of the CDR3: TGTGCCAGCAGCCGCGACAGGGGAATGGTAAACTTT. Translating it yields CASSRDRGMVNF.

On this clone itself: At one boundary the junction diverges from the germline segment, which might be a read error. This chain uses TRBV7-7 with TRBJ1-1; maybe TRBD1 (5 bases). The CDR3 runs 13 residues. Looked up from germline, CDR1 is SSHAT and CDR2 is FNYEAQ (reference sequence). CDR3 protein: CASSLAQGTEAFF. Written as DNA, the CDR3 is TGTGCTAGCAGCTTAGCGCAGGGCACTGAAGCTTTCTTT.

The sample holds a few counts of this clone. The V gene is TRBV5-1, the J gene TRBJ2-3; 8 nucleotides agree with TRBD2. This CDR3 is 15 amino acids long. The germline gives CDR1 SGHRS, CDR2 YFSETQ. Unmatched junction bases numbered 0, after V lost 0 bases and J lost 0 bases. The CDR3 DNA reads as TGCGCCAGCAGCTTGGTAGCGGGGAGCACAGATACGCAGTATTTT. Residues: CASSLVAGSTDTQYF.

The V and J genes are TRBV11-2 and TRBJ2-1; no firm D call. This CDR3 contains 12 residues. With 2 bases removed from V and 8 bases from J, the gap between germline ends came to 7 bases. Germline CDR1 is SGHAT and CDR2 is FQNNGV. CDR3 in amino acids: CASSLFRDEQFF. Here the CDR3 DNA reads TGTGCCAGCAGCTTATTTAGAGATGAGCAGTTCTTC. Full variable domain (outside the CDR3, taken from reference TRBV11-2 and TRBJ2-1): EAGVAQSPRYKIIEKRQSVAFWCNPISGHATLYWYQQILGQGPKLLIQFQNNGVVDDSQLPKDRFSAERLKGVDSTLKIQPAKLEDSAVYLCASSLFRDEQFFGPGTRLTVL.